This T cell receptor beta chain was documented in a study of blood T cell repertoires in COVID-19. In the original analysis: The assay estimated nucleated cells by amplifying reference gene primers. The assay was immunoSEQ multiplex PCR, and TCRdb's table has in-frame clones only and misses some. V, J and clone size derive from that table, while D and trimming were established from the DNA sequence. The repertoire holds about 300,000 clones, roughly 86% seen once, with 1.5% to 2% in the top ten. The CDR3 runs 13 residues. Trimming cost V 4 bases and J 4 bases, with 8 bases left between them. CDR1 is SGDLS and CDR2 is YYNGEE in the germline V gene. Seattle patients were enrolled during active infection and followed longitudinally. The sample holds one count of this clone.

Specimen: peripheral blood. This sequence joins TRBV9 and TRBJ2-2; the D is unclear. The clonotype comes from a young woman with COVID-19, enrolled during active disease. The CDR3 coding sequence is TGTGCCAGCAGCCCCCTTTTCACCGGGGAGCTGTTTTTT. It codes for CASSPLFTGELFF.